A selection of T cell receptor beta chains follows, all from one sample in a study of blood T cell repertoires in COVID-19. Sequencing used immunoSEQ multiplex PCR; TCRdb keeps in-frame clones, though not all of them. Counted here are roughly 80,000 clones, roughly nine tenths occurring once; the ten biggest clones make up approximately 1.8%. Input material: peripheral blood. The receptors originated from a woman aged 55-69 years with acute or convalescent COVID-19. The CDR3 runs from the conserved cysteine through the conserved F or W. Fields, in order: clone size, V gene, J gene, D gene, CDR3 length, CDR3 DNA, CDR3 protein. The D gene is left open where the match is weak. Not all rows give a size; the values are once, few, many and, for expanded clones, a class.

size: .
V: TRBV28
J: TRBJ2-7
D: .
length: 16
DNA: TGTGCCAGCAGTTCCTCAGGAGGGGGCAGGTCGTACGAGCAGTACTTC
CDR3: CASSSSGGGRSYEQYF

size: .
V: TRBV7-2
J: TRBJ2-1
D: TRBD2
length: 18
DNA: TGTGCCAGCAGCTTAGTCGGAGCGGGAGGGCCCGCAAGGGGTGAGCAGTTCTTC
CDR3: CASSLVGAGGPARGEQFF

size: once
V: TRBV3-1/TRBV3-2
J: TRBJ2-3
D: .
length: 13
DNA: TGTGCCAGCAGCCAAGATAGGCAGGGAATGGGGTATTTT
CDR3: CASSQDRQGMGYF

size: .
V: TRBV5-5
J: TRBJ1-5
D: .
length: 19
DNA: TGTGCCAGCAGCTTGCGTCCAACAACAGGATGGGGTTTGGATCAGCCCCAGCATTTT
CDR3: CASSLRPTTGWGLDQPQHF

size: .
V: TRBV28
J: TRBJ2-1
D: .
length: 15
DNA: TGTGCCAGCAGTTTACTCCCCGATGAGTCAAAAAGGCAGTTCTTC
CDR3: CASSLLPDESKRQFF

size: .
V: TRBV18
J: TRBJ2-5
D: TRBD1
length: 14
DNA: TGTGCCAGCTCACCCGGGACAGGCCAAGAGACCCAGTACTTC
CDR3: CASSPGTGQETQYF

size: .
V: TRBV5-4
J: TRBJ2-7
D: TRBD1
length: 15
DNA: TGTGCCAGCAGCAGAGACAGGGTATCAGCCTACGAGCAGTACTTC
CDR3: CASSRDRVSAYEQYF

size: .
V: TRBV2
J: TRBJ1-5
D: .
length: 13
DNA: TGTGCCAGCAGTGGCTACGTTGATCAGCCCCAGCATTTT
CDR3: CASSGYVDQPQHF

size: .
V: TRBV27
J: TRBJ1-5
D: .
length: 15
DNA: TGTGCCAGCAGTTTATATGGGGGGAGCAATCAGCCCCAGCATTTT
CDR3: CASSLYGGSNQPQHF

size: .
V: TRBV4-2
J: TRBJ2-2
D: .
length: 16
DNA: TGTGCCAGCAGCGAGGGTTGGAGCGGCAACACCGGGGAGCTGTTTTTT
CDR3: CASSEGWSGNTGELFF

size: .
V: TRBV6-7
J: TRBJ2-7
D: TRBD1
length: 18
DNA: TGTGCCAGCAGTTACTCAATCCACCGGGACAGGGCGACCTACGAGCAGTACTTC
CDR3: CASSYSIHRDRATYEQYF

size: .
V: TRBV4-3
J: TRBJ2-7
D: .
length: 15
DNA: TGCGCCAGCAGCCTACAGCCGGACTCCTCCTACGAGCAGTACTTC
CDR3: CASSLQPDSSYEQYF

size: once
V: TRBV29-1
J: TRBJ1-6
D: TRBD1
length: 13
DNA: TGCAGCGTTAAACAGGGGGCTAATTCACCCCTCCACTTT
CDR3: CSVKQGANSPLHF

size: .
V: TRBV7-8
J: TRBJ1-2
D: TRBD1
length: 15
DNA: TGTGCCAGCAGCTTAGCTGCGACAGGGAACTATGGCTACACCTTC
CDR3: CASSLAATGNYGYTF

size: .
V: TRBV27
J: TRBJ2-5
D: .
length: 14
DNA: TGTGCCAGCAGCCGCCAGGGGGGTACGCCGACCCAGTACTTC
CDR3: CASSRQGGTPTQYF

size: once
V: TRBV4-3
J: TRBJ2-2
D: TRBD2
length: 17
DNA: TGCGCCAGCAGCCAAAGCATGACTAGCGCTGACACCGGGGAGCTGTTTTTT
CDR3: CASSQSMTSADTGELFF

size: .
V: TRBV4-2
J: TRBJ2-7
D: .
length: 15
DNA: TGTGCCAGCAGCCAGGAGCGATCTACAGGGTTCGAGCAGTACTTC
CDR3: CASSQERSTGFEQYF

size: .
V: TRBV13
J: TRBJ1-2
D: .
length: 17
DNA: TGTGCCAGCAGCTCGAAACAGGCAGGTAATCCTAACTATGGCTACACCTTC
CDR3: CASSSKQAGNPNYGYTF

size: .
V: TRBV5-6
J: TRBJ2-1
D: TRBD2
length: 16
DNA: TGTGCCAGCAGCATGAGAGGGCTAGCGGGACGGGATGAGCAGTTCTTC
CDR3: CASSMRGLAGRDEQFF

size: .
V: TRBV11-3
J: TRBJ2-1
D: TRBD2
length: 15
DNA: TGTGCCAGCAGCGACAGCGGGAGGGCGATCAATGAGCAGTTCTTC
CDR3: CASSDSGRAINEQFF

size: .
V: TRBV3-1/TRBV3-2
J: TRBJ2-5
D: TRBD2
length: 16
DNA: TGTGCCAGCAGCCATCCGGGACTAGCTTTTGGAGAGACCCAGTACTTC
CDR3: CASSHPGLAFGETQYF

size: .
V: TRBV30
J: TRBJ2-1
D: TRBD1
length: 15
DNA: TGTGCCCTGAGAAGGCAGGGGGATTTATACAATGAGCAGTTCTTC
CDR3: CALRRQGDLYNEQFF

size: .
V: TRBV19
J: TRBJ1-1
D: .
length: 17
DNA: TGTGCCAGTAGTATACTTGTTAACGACAGGTTGAACACTGAAGCTTTCTTT
CDR3: CASSILVNDRLNTEAFF

size: .
V: TRBV7-9
J: TRBJ2-1
D: .
length: 12
DNA: TGTGCCAGCAGCCCGGGATACGATGAGCAGTTCTTC
CDR3: CASSPGYDEQFF

size: .
V: TRBV3-1/TRBV3-2
J: TRBJ1-3
D: .
length: 14
DNA: TGTGCCAGCAGCCCCGGGATCTCTGGAAACACCATATATTTT
CDR3: CASSPGISGNTIYF

size: .
V: TRBV28
J: TRBJ2-7
D: .
length: 13
DNA: TGTGCCACCAGACTCGGGAGCCCCTACGAGCAGTACTTC
CDR3: CATRLGSPYEQYF

size: .
V: TRBV7-9
J: TRBJ1-2
D: .
length: 15
DNA: TGTGCCAGCAGCGACAGAACAGGGTTAGAGTATGGCTACACCTTC
CDR3: CASSDRTGLEYGYTF